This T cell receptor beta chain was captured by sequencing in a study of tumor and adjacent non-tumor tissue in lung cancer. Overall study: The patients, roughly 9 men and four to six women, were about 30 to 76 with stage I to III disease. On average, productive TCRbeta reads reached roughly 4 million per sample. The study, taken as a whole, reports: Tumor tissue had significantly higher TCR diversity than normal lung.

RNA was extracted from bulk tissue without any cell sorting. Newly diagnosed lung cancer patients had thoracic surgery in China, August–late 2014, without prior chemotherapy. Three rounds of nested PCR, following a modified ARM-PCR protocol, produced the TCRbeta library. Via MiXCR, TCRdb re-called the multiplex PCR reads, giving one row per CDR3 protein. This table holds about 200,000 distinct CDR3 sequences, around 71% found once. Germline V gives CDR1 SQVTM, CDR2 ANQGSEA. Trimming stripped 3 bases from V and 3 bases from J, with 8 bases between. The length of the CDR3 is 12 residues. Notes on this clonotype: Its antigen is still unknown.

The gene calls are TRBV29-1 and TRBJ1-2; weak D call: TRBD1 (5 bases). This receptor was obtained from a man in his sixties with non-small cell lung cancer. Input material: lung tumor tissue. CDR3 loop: CSVELGDYGYTF. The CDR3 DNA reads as TGCAGCGTTGAGCTGGGGGACTATGGCTACACCTTC. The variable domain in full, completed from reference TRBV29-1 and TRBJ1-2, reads SAVISQKPSRDICQRGTSLTIQCQVDSQVTMMFWYRQQPGQSLTLIATANQGSEATYESGFVIDKFPISRPNLTFSTLTVSNMSPEDSSIYLCSVELGDYGYTFGSGTRLTVV.